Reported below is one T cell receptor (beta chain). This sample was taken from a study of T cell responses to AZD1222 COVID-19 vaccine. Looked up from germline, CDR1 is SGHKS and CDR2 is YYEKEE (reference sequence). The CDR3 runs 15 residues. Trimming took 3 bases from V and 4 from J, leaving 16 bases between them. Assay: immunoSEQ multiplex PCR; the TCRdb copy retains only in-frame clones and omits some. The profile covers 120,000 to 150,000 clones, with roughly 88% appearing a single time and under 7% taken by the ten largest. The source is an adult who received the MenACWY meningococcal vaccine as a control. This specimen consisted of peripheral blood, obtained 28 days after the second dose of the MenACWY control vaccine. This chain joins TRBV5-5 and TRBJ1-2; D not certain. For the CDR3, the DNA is TGTGCCAGCAGCTCTGAAAGCGTTGGGTTCTATGGCTACACCTTC. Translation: CASSSESVGFYGYTF.